Below, one T cell receptor (beta chain) is given with its context. Antigen: not known. The CDR3 covers 17 residues. Germline V lookup: CDR1 MDHEN, CDR2 SYDVKM. Trimming at V came to 3 bases and at J to 4 bases, leaving 13 bases not matched to a gene. The data were obtained in a study of cytomegalovirus exposure and HLA in healthy donors. Whole-study findings and limits: Clonal expansion, a later analysis showed, was greater in HLA-associated TCR beta chains than in equally common others. An observed cluster of highly shared sequence variants was recorded as a likely sequencing artifact.

PCR employed 60 Vbeta and 13 Jbeta primers. Profiled with immunoSEQ multiplex PCR; TCRdb holds only in-frame clones, not every one. This sample yields over 100,000 clones, of which approximately 80% are seen a single time; approximately 4.2% belongs to the top ten. This receptor was taken from a male donor in good health and CMV-seropositive. The specimen was PBMCs. The gene calls are TRBV28 and TRBJ1-1; 8 bases map to TRBD1. This chain's CDR3 is CASSFNFLDRGSTEAFF. CDR3 nucleotides: TGTGCCAGCAGTTTCAACTTCTTAGACAGGGGTTCCACTGAAGCTTTCTTT. The whole variable domain, remainder taken from reference TRBV28 and TRBJ1-1, is DVKVTQSSRYLVKRTGEKVFLECVQDMDHENMFWYRQDPGLGLRLIYFSYDVKMKEKGDIPEGYSVSREKKERFSLILESASTNQTSMYLCASSFNFLDRGSTEAFFGQGTRLTVV.